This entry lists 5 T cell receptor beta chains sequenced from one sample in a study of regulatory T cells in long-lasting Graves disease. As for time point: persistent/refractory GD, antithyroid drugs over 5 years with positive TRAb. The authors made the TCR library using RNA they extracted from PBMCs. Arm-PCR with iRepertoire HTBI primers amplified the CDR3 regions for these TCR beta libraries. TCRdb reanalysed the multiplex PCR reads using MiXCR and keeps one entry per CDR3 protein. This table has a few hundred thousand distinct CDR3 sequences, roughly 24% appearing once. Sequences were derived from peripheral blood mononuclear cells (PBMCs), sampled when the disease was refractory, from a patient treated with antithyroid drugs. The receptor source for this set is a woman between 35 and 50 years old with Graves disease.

The CDR3 reads CASSQQSTDTQYF. In nucleotides, the CDR3 is TGTGCCAGCAGCCAACAAAGCACAGATACGCAGTATTTT. J is TRBJ2-3 and V is TRBV11-2, with no clear D. The CDR3 spans 13 residues. Looked up from germline, CDR1 is SGHAT and CDR2 is FQNNGV. The germline V and J ends were trimmed by 5 bases and 0 bases, with 6 bases remaining between them.

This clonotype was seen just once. The CDR3 region has the DNA TGTGCCAGCACCACGACAGCGCTCTCTGGGGCCAACGTCCTGACTTTC. Protein: CASTTTALSGANVLTF. The chain links TRBV2 to TRBJ2-6, with a tentative D call TRBD1 (5 bases). Trimming removed 7 bases from V and 0 bases from J, with 13 bases in between. Germline assignment: CDR1 SNHLY and CDR2 FYNNEI. The CDR3 sequence is 16 residues long.

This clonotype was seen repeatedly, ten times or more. CDR3 sequence: CSVEPGTGSYEQYF. CDR3 bases: TGCAGCGTCGAACCCGGGACCGGATCCTACGAGCAGTACTTC. V gene TRBV29-1 combines with J gene TRBJ2-7, with D perhaps TRBD1 or TRBD2 (5 bases each). Germline lookup yields CDR1 SQVTM and CDR2 ANQGSEA. The germline V and J ends were trimmed by 6 bases and 1 base, with 16 bases remaining between them. The CDR3 is 14 amino acids.

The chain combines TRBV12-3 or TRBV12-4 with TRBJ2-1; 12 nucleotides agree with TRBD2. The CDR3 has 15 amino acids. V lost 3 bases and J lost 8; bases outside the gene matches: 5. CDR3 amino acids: CASSFLTSGSYEQFF. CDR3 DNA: TGTGCCAGCAGTTTCCTGACTAGCGGGAGCTATGAGCAGTTCTTC.

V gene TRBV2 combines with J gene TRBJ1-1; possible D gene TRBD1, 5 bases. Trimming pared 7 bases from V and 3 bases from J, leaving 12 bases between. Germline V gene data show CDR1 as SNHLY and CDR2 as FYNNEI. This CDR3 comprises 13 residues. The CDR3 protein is CASTRQGDTEAFF. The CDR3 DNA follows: TGTGCCAGCACGCGGCAGGGAGACACTGAAGCTTTCTTT.